The next 12 T cell receptor beta chains were all read from a single sample in a study of cytomegalovirus exposure and HLA in healthy donors. PCR employed 60 Vbeta and 13 Jbeta primers. Profiling relied on immunoSEQ multiplex PCR, and the TCRdb table lists in-frame clones only, not all of them. The sample lists around 150,000 clones; around 64% were seen once. Sequenced sample: PBMCs. The receptors were sampled from a woman under 40 in good health and CMV-seronegative.

This clone was recorded only once. The gene calls are TRBV5-1 and TRBJ2-3, with 7 bases lining up with TRBD2. Trimming took 4 bases from V and 4 from J; bases not matched to a gene: 6. CDR1 and CDR2 (germline): SGHRS, YFSETQ. CDR3 length: 14 residues. CDR3 sequence reads: CASSRGGGADTQYF. The CDR3 DNA follows: TGCGCCAGCAGCCGAGGTGGGGGGGCAGATACGCAGTATTTT.

This clone was observed a handful of times. The chain links TRBV5-1 to TRBJ2-3, with D maybe TRBD2 (6 bases). Germline CDR1 reads SGHRS; CDR2 reads YFSETQ. The V end lost 3 bases, the J end lost 2 bases, and 10 bases lay between the germline ends. The CDR3 sequence is 14 residues long. This CDR3 reads CASSYGLLTDTQYF. The CDR3 DNA reads as TGCGCCAGCAGCTACGGACTACTCACAGATACGCAGTATTTT.

This sequence joins TRBV15 and TRBJ1-5; TRBD1 might be the D (6 bases). This CDR3 has 15 residues. Trimming removed 1 base from V and 4 bases from J, with 11 bases in between. CDR1 and CDR2 (germline): LNHNV, YYDKDF (reference sequence). CDR3 sequence: CATSRGRTENQPQHF. The CDR3 bases are TGTGCCACCAGCAGAGGGAGGACAGAAAATCAGCCCCAGCATTTT.

The J gene is TRBJ1-5, the V gene TRBV6-1; the D gene is possibly TRBD1 (6 bases). V gave up 2 bases and J gave up 6 bases, with 14 bases separating them. This CDR3 region has 15 residues. The germline V gene encodes CDR1 MNHNS and CDR2 SASEGT. As DNA, the CDR3 is TGTGCCAGCAGTGAATTCGGGGGGCTAGGTCAGCCCCAGCATTTT. It encodes CASSEFGGLGQPQHF.

The chain uses TRBV4-1 and TRBJ2-5, with D maybe TRBD2 (7 bases). Germline CDR1 MGHRA, CDR2 YSYEKL. This CDR3 comprises 15 residues. Trimming removed 1 base from V and 5 bases from J, with 14 bases in between. The CDR3 region is CASSQVGGAVETQYF. For the CDR3, the DNA is TGCGCCAGCAGCCAAGTTGGGGGGGCCGTCGAGACCCAGTACTTC.

The chain recombines TRBV29-1 with TRBJ1-1; possible D gene TRBD1, 5 bases. Germline CDR1 and CDR2: SQVTM and ANQGSEA. The CDR3 loop spans 10 amino acids. V lost 7 bases, J lost 4 bases, and 7 bases lay in between. The CDR3: CSATGTEAFF. The CDR3 bases are TGCAGCGCTACAGGCACTGAAGCTTTCTTT.

This clone was seen only once. The chain is built from TRBV15 and TRBJ2-3; possibly TRBD2 for D (6 bases). The V end was cut by 5 bases, the J end by 2 bases, with 17 bases between. Germline CDR1 is LNHNV and CDR2 is YYDKDF (reference sequence). This CDR3 is built from 16 residues. The CDR3 DNA reads as TGTGCCACCAGCCCAGATCTGGGGGGAGTCACAGATACGCAGTATTTT. Protein: CATSPDLGGVTDTQYF.

This clone occurred once. CDR3 sequence (DNA): TGTGCCAGCAGCGGAACTAGCGGGTACAACACCGGGGAGCTGTTTTTT. Its translation is CASSGTSGYNTGELFF. This chain joins TRBV9 and TRBJ2-2, with 9 bases matching TRBD2. This CDR3 contains 16 residues. V trimming: 3 bases; J trimming: 2 bases; junction bases outside the gene matches: 5. Germline CDR1 is SGDLS and CDR2 is YYNGEE. Drawing the rest from reference TRBV9 and TRBJ2-2, the complete variable domain is DSGVTQTPKHLITATGQRVTLRCSPRSGDLSVYWYQQSLDQGLQFLIQYYNGEERAKGNILERFSAQQFPDLHSELNLSSLELGDSALYFCASSGTSGYNTGELFFGEGSRLTVL.

V and J are TRBV10-3 and TRBJ1-1; D is possibly TRBD1 (6 bases). Germline assignment: CDR1 ENHRY and CDR2 SYGVKD. Trimming pared 0 bases from V and 6 bases from J, leaving 11 bases between. The CDR3 length is 14 residues. The CDR3 DNA reads TGTGCCATCAGTGAGTCTTCGGCAGGGGCTGAAGCTTTCTTT. Its protein is CAISESSAGAEAFF.

The rearrangement uses TRBV4-1 and TRBJ2-5, with a possible D match to TRBD2 (5 bases). The ends were cut back, 1 base at V and 1 base at J, with 19 bases in the middle. This CDR3 contains 18 residues. Per the germline V gene, CDR1 is MGHRA and CDR2 is YSYEKL. The CDR3 DNA reads as TGCGCCAGCAGCCAAGGCCCGCCAAGAGGAGGCACCCAAGAGACCCAGTACTTC. Translating gives CASSQGPPRGGTQETQYF.

The J gene is TRBJ2-1, the V gene TRBV7-2, with D unresolved. Trimming took 2 bases from V and 7 from J, leaving 12 bases between them. Per the germline V gene, CDR1 is SGHTA and CDR2 is FQGNSA. The CDR3 is 14 amino acids. CDR3 residues: CASSLFAALNEQFF. CDR3 bases: TGTGCCAGCAGCTTATTTGCGGCATTGAATGAGCAGTTCTTC.

This clone was recorded once. The chain employs TRBV29-1 and TRBJ1-1; possibly TRBD1 for D (5 bases). Per germline, CDR1 SQVTM and CDR2 ANQGSEA. Deletions cut 6 bases from V and 7 bases from J, with 12 bases between. The CDR3 has 11 residues. CDR3 amino acids: CSVNFQGEAFF. The DNA for the CDR3 is TGCAGCGTCAACTTCCAGGGTGAAGCTTTCTTT.